The 30 T cell receptor beta chains in this list originate from one sample, sequenced in a study of PD-L1 blockade in urothelial cancer. Sequenced by immunoSEQ multiplex PCR; TCRdb stores in-frame clones only, minus some. The table has about 43,000 clones, approximately 90% seen once. The sample was PBMCs, taken around atezolizumab (anti-PD-L1) treatment. These TCRs come from a woman aged 55-69 years with urothelial cancer.

The CDR3 region is CASSLGGQGRQPQHF. CDR3 bases: TGTGCCAGCAGCTTAGGGGGACAGGGCCGTCAGCCCCAGCATTTT. The V call is TRBV11-2, the J call TRBJ1-5; TRBD1 matches 9 bases. Per the germline V gene, CDR1 is SGHAT and CDR2 is FQNNGV. CDR3 size: 15 residues. The J segment lost 6 bases and the V segment lost 1 base, leaving 4 bases of the junction unmatched.

The gene calls are TRBV9 and TRBJ1-3, with D possibly matching TRBD1 (6 bases). From germline, CDR1 is SGDLS and CDR2 YYNGEE. The CDR3 covers 13 residues. Trimming left V 8 bases short and J 0 bases short, with 9 bases between. In nucleotides, the CDR3 is TGTGCCAGTACAGGGAACTCTGGAAACACCATATATTTT. The encoded protein is CASTGNSGNTIYF.

This chain connects TRBV28 to TRBJ2-7; TRBD2 aligns across 7 bases. This CDR3 is built from 15 residues. Germline V gene sequence: CDR1 MDHEN, CDR2 SYDVKM. J was trimmed by 3 bases and V by 5 bases; bases with no gene match: 10. In nucleotides, the CDR3 is TGTGCCAGCAGTCCAGGCCTAGCGGAATTCTACGAGCAGTACTTC. This translates into CASSPGLAEFYEQYF.

This chain uses TRBV7-9 with TRBJ1-1; 9 nucleotides agree with TRBD1. The CDR3 runs to 14 residues. The trim removed 4 bases at V and 10 bases at J, leaving 10 bases unmatched. Germline V CDR1 and CDR2: SEHNR, FQNEAQ (reference sequence). The CDR3 DNA follows: TGTGCCAGCAGCTGGGGACAGGGAAGGGCCAGAGCTTTCTTT. Residues: CASSWGQGRARAFF.

The table lists this clone with a count of one. The CDR3 DNA follows: TGCGCCAGCAGCCAAGCGACCCTCCGAGGCAATGAGCAGTTCTTC. Translating gives CASSQATLRGNEQFF. The genes are TRBV4-1 and TRBJ2-1, with D unresolved. Trimming left V 1 base short and J 6 bases short, with 13 bases between. The germline V gene encodes CDR1 MGHRA and CDR2 YSYEKL. This CDR3 contains 15 residues.

The CDR3 spells CASSEDGIYGYTF. In DNA form, the CDR3 reads TGTGCCAGCAGCGAGGACGGGATCTATGGCTACACCTTC. V is TRBV9 and J is TRBJ1-2; the D is unclear. Looked up from germline, CDR1 is SGDLS and CDR2 is YYNGEE. Trimming pared 3 bases from V and 4 bases from J, leaving 10 bases between. The CDR3 sequence is 13 residues long.

A word on this clone: This sample also contains other DNA sequences that code for the same CDR3. V gene TRBV9 combines with J gene TRBJ2-1, with D possibly matching TRBD2 (6 bases). Germline lookup yields CDR1 SGDLS and CDR2 YYNGEE. Trimming removed 0 bases at V and 4 bases at J, with 11 bases between. This CDR3 comprises 15 residues. CDR3 sequence: CASSVGGTTYNEQFF. The DNA of the CDR3 is TGTGCCAGCAGCGTAGGCGGGACCACTTACAATGAGCAGTTCTTC.

The chain has TRBV27 and TRBJ1-2, with D hard to call. Trimming took off 4 bases at V and 7 bases at J, with 10 bases between the two ends. Germline CDR1 reads MNHEY; CDR2 reads SMNVEV (reference sequence). The CDR3 loop spans 12 amino acids. Written as DNA, the CDR3 is TGTGCCAGCAGTTCCGTTAGCGGTGGCTACACCTTC. It yields the protein CASSSVSGGYTF.

V is TRBV7-2 and J is TRBJ2-1, with TRBD2 matching over 7 bases. The CDR3 length is 17 residues. With 1 base clipped from V and 3 bases from J, the junction kept 9 bases outside the gene matches. Germline V gene lookup returns CDR1 SGHTA and CDR2 FQGNSA. CDR3 nucleotides: TGTGCCAGCAGCTTAGTGGCGCGGCGGGAGCTCTACAATGAGCAGTTCTTC. As protein: CASSLVARRELYNEQFF.

The chain employs TRBV2 and TRBJ1-6; 8 positions match TRBD1. This CDR3 comprises 14 residues. The germline CDR1 and CDR2 sequences are SNHLY and FYNNEI. The V and J ends lost 5 bases and 8 bases, in that order; junction bases with no gene match: 5. The CDR3 loop reads CASSPTGVDSPLHF. CDR3 bases: TGTGCCAGCAGTCCGACAGGGGTAGATTCACCCCTCCACTTT.

This clone showed up just a few times. V is TRBV11-2 and J is TRBJ2-1, with D perhaps matching TRBD2 (6 bases). Germline CDR1 reads SGHAT; CDR2 reads FQNNGV. The CDR3 is made up of 17 amino acids. Trimming cost V 0 bases and J 9 bases, with 21 bases left between them. In DNA form, the CDR3 reads TGTGCCAGCAGCTTAGATCCAGGCCTAGCCGCCGGGGGTGAGCAGTTCTTC. It translates to CASSLDPGLAAGGEQFF.

The chain couples TRBV21-1 to TRBJ2-7; the table's D call, TRBD1, was not checked against the DNA. TRBV21-1 is recorded as a pseudogene. CDR3 size: 13 residues. The CDR3 loop is CAAHRDRSYEQYF. Here the CDR3 DNA reads TGTGCCGCACACAGGGATCGCTCCTACGAGCAGTACTTC.

The chain carries TRBV13 and TRBJ1-1; no clear D. The CDR3 loop spans 13 amino acids. Looked up from germline, CDR1 is PRHDT and CDR2 is FYEKMQ (reference sequence). V was cut by 5 bases and J by 9 bases, with 16 bases left in between. CDR3 nucleotides: TGTGCCAGCAGCCCGCAAGGAGCGCCGAAAGCTTTCTTT. It encodes CASSPQGAPKAFF.

The chain is built from TRBV9 and TRBJ2-1; D is unresolved. With 4 bases removed from V and 5 bases from J, the gap between germline ends came to 13 bases. The CDR3 sequence is 14 residues long. The germline V gene encodes CDR1 SGDLS and CDR2 YYNGEE. CDR3 region: CASSPRLPHNEQFF. CDR3 nucleotides: TGTGCCAGCAGCCCTCGACTCCCTCACAATGAGCAGTTCTTC.

The chain joins TRBV7-6 to TRBJ2-1; 14 bases line up with TRBD2. Germline V gene data show CDR1 as SGHVS and CDR2 as FNYEAQ. V shed 0 bases, J shed 7 bases, and the junction held 14 bases outside the gene matches. CDR3 size: 20 residues. CDR3 DNA sequence: TGTGCCAGCAGCTTAGCCCCAAATGGACTAGCGGGGGGCCAGGTGAATGAGCAGTTCTTC. Residues: CASSLAPNGLAGGQVNEQFF.

This chain connects TRBV6-1 to TRBJ2-1; the D is unclear. Trimming took 3 bases from V and 6 from J, leaving 15 bases between them. Germline values: CDR1 MNHNS, CDR2 SASEGT. The CDR3 extends over 15 amino acids. CDR3 protein: CASSETDAAFNEQFF. As DNA, the CDR3 is TGTGCCAGCAGTGAGACTGACGCGGCATTCAATGAGCAGTTCTTC.

The genes are TRBV6-6 and TRBJ2-3; 7 bases line up with TRBD2. V was pared by 5 bases and J by 5 bases, with 10 bases of the junction left unmatched. Germline V CDR1 and CDR2: MNHNY, SVGAGI (reference sequence). CDR3 length equals 15 residues. DNA of the CDR3: TGTGCCAGCAGTACCCTGACTAGCTCCCGAGATACGCAGTATTTT. Translation: CASSTLTSSRDTQYF.

The chain couples TRBV4-1 to TRBJ1-5; the match to TRBD1 covers 7 bases. The V gene end was trimmed by 2 bases and the J gene end by 6 bases; junction bases not matched to a gene: 7. The CDR3 contains 15 residues. Germline V gene sequence: CDR1 MGHRA, CDR2 YSYEKL. CDR3 sequence reads: CASSQFTGVRQPQHF. For the CDR3, the DNA is TGCGCCAGCAGCCAATTTACAGGGGTACGTCAGCCCCAGCATTTT.

The chain uses TRBV7-2 and TRBJ1-2, with D possibly TRBD1 on 6 matching bases. Trimming cost V 2 bases and J 4 bases, with 14 bases left between them. CDR1 is SGHTA and CDR2 is FQGNSA in the germline V gene. CDR3 length: 15 residues. The CDR3 sequence: CASSLMGADIYGYTF. CDR3 bases: TGTGCCAGCAGCTTAATGGGGGCCGATATCTATGGCTACACCTTC.

The chain is built from TRBV9 and TRBJ2-5, with TRBD2 matching over 12 bases. The CDR3 is made up of 16 amino acids. From germline, CDR1 is SGDLS and CDR2 YYNGEE. V trimming: 4 bases; J trimming: 0 bases; junction bases outside the gene matches: 4. Written as DNA, the CDR3 is TGTGCCAGCAGCCGCAGGACTAGCGGGAACCAAGAGACCCAGTACTTC. It yields the protein CASSRRTSGNQETQYF.

The chain couples TRBV4-1 to TRBJ2-4, with 7 bases matching TRBD1. Per germline, CDR1 MGHRA and CDR2 YSYEKL. The V segment lost 4 bases and the J segment 0 bases; nucleotides outside the gene matches: 6. The CDR3 length is 16 residues. For the CDR3, the DNA is TGCGCCAGCAGCCCTCGGGACAGTTTAGCCAAAAACATTCAGTACTTC. Protein: CASSPRDSLAKNIQYF.

The gene calls are TRBV14 and TRBJ1-1; 7 nucleotides line up with TRBD1. CDR1 SGHDN and CDR2 FVKESK come from the germline V gene. Trimming took 5 bases from V and 8 from J; bases not matched to a gene: 11. CDR3 length: 14 residues. The CDR3 coding sequence is TGTGCCAGCAGCATAACACAGGGGCGCGGAGAAGCTTTCTTT. Translated, it gives CASSITQGRGEAFF.

V usage is TRBV29-1 and J usage is TRBJ2-1; D is undetermined. From germline, CDR1 is SQVTM and CDR2 ANQGSEA. The CDR3 sequence is 11 residues long. With 4 bases removed from V and 4 bases from J, the gap between germline ends came to 5 bases. This CDR3 is CSVGAYNEQFF. DNA of the CDR3: TGCAGCGTTGGAGCATACAATGAGCAGTTCTTC.

This clone was observed a single time. The chain joins TRBV19 to TRBJ1-2, with a possible D match to TRBD1 (5 bases). Germline-derived CDR1 and CDR2 are LNHDA and SQIVND (reference sequence). The CDR3 is 15 residues long. Trimming stripped 6 bases from V and 5 bases from J, with 19 bases between. The CDR3 DNA follows: TGTGCCAGTAGCGAGTCGGGGGTGAGGCCTTATGGCTACACCTTC. It yields the protein CASSESGVRPYGYTF.

V usage is TRBV27 and J usage is TRBJ2-1; possible D gene TRBD1, 6 bases. The ends were cut back, 6 bases at V and 1 base at J, with 10 bases in the middle. The CDR3 totals 14 residues. Germline values: CDR1 MNHEY, CDR2 SMNVEV (reference sequence). The CDR3 nucleotides read TGTGCCAGCAGGGACAGACCTTCCTACAATGAGCAGTTCTTC. Its protein product is CASRDRPSYNEQFF.

The chain links TRBV4-1 to TRBJ2-7, with 10 bases identical to TRBD2. The V gene end was trimmed by 4 bases and the J gene end by 3 bases; junction bases not matched to a gene: 9. CDR1 and CDR2 (germline): MGHRA, YSYEKL. The CDR3 consists of 16 residues. The CDR3 nucleotides read TGCGCCAGCAGCCCACAACTAGCGGGACACTTCTACGAGCAGTACTTC. Encoded protein: CASSPQLAGHFYEQYF.

This clone was detected once. The CDR3 here is CASSLARVSSSYEQYF. The CDR3 nucleotides are TGTGCCAGCTCACTAGCCAGGGTCTCCAGCTCCTACGAGCAGTACTTC. This chain uses TRBV18 with TRBJ2-7; possibly TRBD1 for D (5 bases). The CDR3 totals 16 residues. V shed 4 bases and J shed 0 bases, with 16 bases lying between them. CDR1 is KGHSH and CDR2 is LQKENI in the germline V gene.

The gene calls are TRBV18 and TRBJ1-1; no definite D call. CDR3 length: 13 residues. V lost 3 bases and J lost 0, with 5 bases in between. Germline CDR1 KGHSH, CDR2 LQKENI. As DNA, the CDR3 is TGTGCCAGCTCACCTTTAGTGAACACTGAAGCTTTCTTT. As protein: CASSPLVNTEAFF.

This chain joins TRBV28 and TRBJ2-7; D call uncertain. Germline CDR1 and CDR2: MDHEN and SYDVKM. The CDR3 consists of 15 residues. V dropped 3 bases and J dropped 4 bases, with 16 bases sitting between them. Written as DNA, the CDR3 is TGTGCCAGCAGTTTGCTGGGCGCCCTTGAATACGAGCAGTACTTC. It translates to CASSLLGALEYEQYF.

The chain joins TRBV7-9 to TRBJ2-3, with TRBD2 matching over 7 bases. The J segment lost 0 bases and the V segment lost 4 bases, leaving 4 bases of the junction unmatched. The CDR3 consists of 15 residues. CDR1 is SEHNR, CDR2 FQNEAQ, per germline (reference sequence). The CDR3 reads CASSSLAGSTDTQYF. CDR3 DNA sequence: TGTGCCAGCAGCTCTTTAGCGGGCAGCACAGATACGCAGTATTTT.